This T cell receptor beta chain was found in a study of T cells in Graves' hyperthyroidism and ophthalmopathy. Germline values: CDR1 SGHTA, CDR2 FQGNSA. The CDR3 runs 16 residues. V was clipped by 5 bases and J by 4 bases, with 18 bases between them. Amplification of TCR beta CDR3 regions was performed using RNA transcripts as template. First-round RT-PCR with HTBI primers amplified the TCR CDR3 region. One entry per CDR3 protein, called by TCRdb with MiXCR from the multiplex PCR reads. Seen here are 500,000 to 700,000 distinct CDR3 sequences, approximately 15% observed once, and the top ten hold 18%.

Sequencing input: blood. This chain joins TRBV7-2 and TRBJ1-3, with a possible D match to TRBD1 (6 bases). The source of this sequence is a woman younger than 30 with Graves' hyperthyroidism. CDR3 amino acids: CASSKYGTPVGNTIYF. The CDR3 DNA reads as TGTGCCAGCAGCAAATATGGGACACCTGTGGGAAACACCATATATTTT.